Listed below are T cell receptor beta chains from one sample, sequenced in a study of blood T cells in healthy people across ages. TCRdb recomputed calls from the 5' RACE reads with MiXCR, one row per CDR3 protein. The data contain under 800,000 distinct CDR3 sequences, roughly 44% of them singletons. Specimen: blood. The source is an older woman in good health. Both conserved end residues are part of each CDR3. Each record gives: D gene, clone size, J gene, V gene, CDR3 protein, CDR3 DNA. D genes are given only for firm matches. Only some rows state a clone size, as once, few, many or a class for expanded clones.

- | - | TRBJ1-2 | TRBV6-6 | CASSLKPSSQLNYGYTF | TGTGCCAGCAGTTTAAAACCCTCGAGCCAGCTTAACTATGGCTACACCTTC
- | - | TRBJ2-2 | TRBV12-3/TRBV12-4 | CASSPNRGAGGELFF | TGTGCCAGCAGTCCTAACAGGGGAGCGGGCGGGGAGCTGTTTTTT
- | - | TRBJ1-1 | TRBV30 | CAWSGQFTEAFF | TGTGCCTGGAGTGGACAGTTCACTGAAGCTTTCTTT
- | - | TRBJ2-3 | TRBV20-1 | CSVRPSTPTRGTQYF | TGCAGTGTTAGACCTTCAACACCCACTCGCGGTACGCAGTATTTT
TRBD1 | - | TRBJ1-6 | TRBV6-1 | CASSQTGTRNSPLHF | TGTGCCAGCAGTCAGACAGGGACGAGGAATTCACCCCTCCACTTT
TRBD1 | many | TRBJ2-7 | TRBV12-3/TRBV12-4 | CASSTDRNAAYEQYF | TGTGCCAGCAGCACGGACAGGAACGCAGCCTACGAGCAGTACTTC
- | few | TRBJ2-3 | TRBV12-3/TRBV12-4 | CASRNAGDTQYF | TGTGCCAGCAGAAACGCGGGCGATACGCAGTATTTT
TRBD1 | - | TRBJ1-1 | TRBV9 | CASSPRQGSKAFF | TGTGCCAGCAGCCCTCGACAGGGTAGTAAAGCTTTCTTT
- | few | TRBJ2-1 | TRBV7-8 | CASSLGAWADEQFF | TGTGCCAGCAGCTTGGGGGCGTGGGCCGATGAGCAGTTCTTC
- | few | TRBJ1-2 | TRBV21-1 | CARPGQTYGYTF | TGTGCCAGGCCCGGACAGACCTATGGCTACACCTTC
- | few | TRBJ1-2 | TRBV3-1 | CASSQAGQNYGYTF | TGTGCCAGCAGCCAAGCTGGACAGAACTATGGCTACACCTTC
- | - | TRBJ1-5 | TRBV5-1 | CASSFGGVDQPQHF | TGCGCCAGCAGCTTTGGAGGGGTTGATCAGCCCCAGCATTTT
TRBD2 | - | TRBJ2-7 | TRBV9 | CASSQQRTSGRSSSYNEQYF | TGTGCCAGCAGCCAACAACGGACTAGCGGGAGGTCCAGCTCCTACAATGAGCAGTACTTC
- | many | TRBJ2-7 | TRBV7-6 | CASSLVHGQKGNEQYF | TGTGCCAGCAGCTTAGTCCACGGACAAAAAGGCAACGAGCAGTACTTC
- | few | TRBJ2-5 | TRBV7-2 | CASSRSPGGETQYF | TGTGCCAGCAGCCGCTCCCCTGGGGGGGAGACCCAGTACTTC
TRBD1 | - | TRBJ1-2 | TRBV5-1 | CASSLTRGHYGYTF | TGCGCCAGCAGCTTGACCAGGGGGCACTATGGCTACACCTTC
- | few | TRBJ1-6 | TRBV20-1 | CSATTTGTRYSPLHF | TGCAGTGCTACGACGACCGGGACAAGATACTCACCCCTCCACTTT
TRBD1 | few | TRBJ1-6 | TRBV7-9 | CASSLAGDRESPLHF | TGTGCCAGCAGCTTAGCGGGGGACAGGGAGTCACCCCTCCACTTT
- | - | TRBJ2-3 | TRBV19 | CASSMRKLTDTQYF | TGTGCCAGTAGTATGAGGAAACTCACAGATACGCAGTATTTT
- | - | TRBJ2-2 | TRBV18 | CASSPYTTGELFF | TGTGCCAGCTCACCATACACCACCGGGGAGCTGTTTTTT
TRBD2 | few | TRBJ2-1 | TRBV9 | CASSILAGGGNEQFF | TGTGCCAGCAGCATCCTAGCGGGGGGCGGGAATGAGCAGTTCTTC
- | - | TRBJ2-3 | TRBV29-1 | CSVAGPADTQYF | TGCAGCGTTGCGGGACCGGCAGATACGCAGTATTTT
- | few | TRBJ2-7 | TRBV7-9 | CASSSQGTHEQYF | TGTGCCAGCAGCAGCCAGGGGACCCACGAGCAGTACTTC
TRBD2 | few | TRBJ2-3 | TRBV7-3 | CASSLMGRGSSEGITDTQYF | TGTGCCAGCAGCTTAATGGGGCGGGGGAGTTCAGAGGGGATTACAGATACGCAGTATTTT
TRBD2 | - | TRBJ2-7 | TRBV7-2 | CASSLAGGSGGYEQYF | TGTGCCAGCAGCTTAGCCGGCGGGAGTGGGGGCTACGAGCAGTACTTC
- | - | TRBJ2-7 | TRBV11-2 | CASSLDPGVREQYF | TGTGCCAGCAGCTTAGACCCAGGGGTGAGAGAGCAGTACTTC
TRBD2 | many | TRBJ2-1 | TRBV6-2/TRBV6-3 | CASSISGRDSTEQFF | TGTGCCAGCAGTATTAGCGGGAGGGACAGCACTGAGCAGTTCTTC
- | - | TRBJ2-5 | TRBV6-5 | CASSYSDGTQYF | TGTGCCAGCAGTTATTCAGACGGGACCCAGTACTTC
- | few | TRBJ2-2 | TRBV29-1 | CSVARNAGELFF | TGCAGCGTTGCCAGGAACGCCGGGGAGCTGTTTTTT
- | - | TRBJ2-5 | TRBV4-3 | CASSQRAGLSYNEQYF | TGCGCCAGCAGCCAGAGAGCGGGTCTCTCCTACAATGAGCAGTACTTC
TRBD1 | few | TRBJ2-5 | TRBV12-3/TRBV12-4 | CASSSSGTAAETQYF | TGTGCCAGCAGTTCCTCCGGGACAGCCGCAGAGACCCAGTACTTC
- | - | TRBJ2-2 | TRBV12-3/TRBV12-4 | CASRGQHTGELFF | TGTGCCAGCAGGGGACAACACACCGGGGAGCTGTTTTTT
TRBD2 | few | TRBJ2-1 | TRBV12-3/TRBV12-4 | CASSSSGTVDEQFF | TGTGCCAGCAGCTCTAGCGGGACGGTCGATGAGCAGTTCTTC
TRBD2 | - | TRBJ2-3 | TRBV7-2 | CASSLAGSGGPTDTQYF | TGTGCCAGCAGCTTAGCAGGTAGCGGGGGGCCAACAGATACGCAGTATTTT
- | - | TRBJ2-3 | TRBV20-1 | CSANFRGEATDTQYF | TGCAGTGCTAACTTCAGGGGGGAGGCTACAGATACGCAGTATTTT
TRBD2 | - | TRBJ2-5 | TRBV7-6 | CASSQQGGRGQETQYF | TGTGCCAGCAGCCAACAAGGCGGGAGGGGTCAAGAGACCCAGTACTTC
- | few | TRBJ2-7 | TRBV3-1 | CASSQSPGTRTYEQYF | TGTGCCAGCAGCCAAAGTCCCGGGACGAGGACCTACGAGCAGTACTTC
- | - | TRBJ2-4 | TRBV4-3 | CASSQVVGVGETLYF | TGCGCCAGCAGCCAAGTGGTGGGGGTGGGGGAGACCCTGTACTTC
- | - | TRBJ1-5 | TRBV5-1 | CASSTGTDQPQHF | TGCGCCAGCAGCACCGGGACGGATCAGCCCCAGCATTTT
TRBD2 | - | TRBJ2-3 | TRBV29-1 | CSVDRLAGVTQYF | TGCAGCGTTGACCGGCTAGCGGGAGTCACGCAGTATTTT
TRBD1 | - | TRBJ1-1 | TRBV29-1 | CSVVGVGQGNTEAFF | TGCAGCGTTGTAGGTGTGGGACAGGGGAACACTGAAGCTTTCTTT
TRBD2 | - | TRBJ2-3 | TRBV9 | CASSVRLAGVDTQYF | TGTGCCAGCAGCGTAAGACTAGCGGGGGTAGATACGCAGTATTTT
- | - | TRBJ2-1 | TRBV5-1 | CASSAPLRDLLGPYDEQFF | TGCGCCAGCAGCGCACCGCTCCGGGACCTACTTGGTCCTTACGATGAGCAGTTCTTC
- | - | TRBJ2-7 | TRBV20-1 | CSARAVSSYEQYF | TGCAGTGCTAGAGCGGTTAGCTCCTACGAGCAGTACTTC
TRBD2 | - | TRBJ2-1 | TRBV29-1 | CSVPQGGRDDNEQFF | TGCAGCGTCCCGCAGGGTGGGAGGGATGACAATGAGCAGTTCTTC
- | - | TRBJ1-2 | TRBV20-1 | CSATGVFDYGYTF | TGCAGTGCTACAGGGGTTTTTGACTATGGCTACACCTTC
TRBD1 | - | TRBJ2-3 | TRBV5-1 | CASRNGEQGITDTQYF | TGCGCCAGCCGTAACGGGGAACAGGGGATCACAGATACGCAGTATTTT
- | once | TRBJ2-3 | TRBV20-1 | CSARVRQAGPTDMQYF | TGCAGTGCTAGAGTCCGACAGGCAGGTCCGACAGATATGCAGTATTTT
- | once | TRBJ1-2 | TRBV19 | CASNFRGNYGYTF | TGTGCCAGTAATTTCAGGGGAAACTATGGCTACACCTTC
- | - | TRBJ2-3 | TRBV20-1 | CSAPEQRAGTDTQYF | TGCAGTGCTCCCGAGCAGCGGGCAGGCACAGATACGCAGTATTTT
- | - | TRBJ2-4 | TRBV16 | CASSQVAGAGSKNIQYF | TGTGCCAGCAGCCAAGTGGCGGGGGCTGGGTCCAAAAACATTCAGTACTTC
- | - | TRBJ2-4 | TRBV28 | CASDSSWAKNIQYF | TGTGCCAGCGACAGTTCCTGGGCCAAAAACATTCAGTACTTC
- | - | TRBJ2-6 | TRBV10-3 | CAISEGHTNSGANVLTF | TGTGCCATCAGTGAGGGACATACAAACTCTGGGGCCAACGTCCTGACTTTC
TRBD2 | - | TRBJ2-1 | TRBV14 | CASRPSSGGSYNEQFF | TGTGCCAGCAGACCGTCTAGCGGGGGGTCCTACAATGAGCAGTTCTTC
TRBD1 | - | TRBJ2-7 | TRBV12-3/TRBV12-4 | CASSKMRDRERRQYF | TGTGCCAGCAGTAAGATGAGGGACAGGGAAAGGAGGCAGTACTTC
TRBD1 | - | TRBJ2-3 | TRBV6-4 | CASSIQQGASTDTQYF | TGTGCCAGCAGTATCCAACAGGGGGCTTCCACAGATACGCAGTATTTT